This TCR beta chain was obtained from a study of blood T cells in healthy people across ages. As for the study in general: Researchers report that template switching captured about one barcoded beta molecule per two T cells.

Germline-derived CDR1 and CDR2 are MNHEY and SVGAGI. Between the trimmed V and J ends, which lost 2 bases and 7 bases, there was a span of 14 bases. The CDR3 sequence is 14 residues long. PCR was performed a second time for 7 to 11 cycles using a sample-barcoded 5' primer and a J-beta primer mix. All cDNA molecules were each tagged by a template-switch adaptor with 12 random nucleotides. TCRdb re-called the 5' RACE reads with MiXCR, one entry per CDR3 protein. The data show about 620,000 distinct CDR3 sequences, approximately 52% seen once. V is TRBV6-5 and J is TRBJ1-2; a weak D match, TRBD1 (6 bases). Sequenced sample: blood. This receptor was obtained from an elderly woman in good health. Here the CDR3 DNA reads TGTGCCAGCAGTTACGGGGGCACATCGTCTGGCTACACCTTC. This encodes CASSYGGTSSGYTF.